This TCR beta chain was profiled in a study of shared clonotypes between healthy human individuals. Study summary: The composition of the donors was a couple of women and three men aged 18 to 49.

CDR3 size: 11 residues. The ends were cut back, 4 bases at V and 6 bases at J, with 8 bases in the middle. The germline V gene encodes CDR1 SGHKS and CDR2 YYEKEE (reference sequence). Terminally differentiated effector memory CD45RA+ cells were left out of the naive CD8 fraction, which was CD45RO-negative and positively selected for CCR7. Several immunoSEQ plates held equal portions of the genomic DNA taken from each subset. Profiled with immunoSEQ multiplex PCR; TCRdb holds only in-frame clones, not every one. Among hundreds of thousands of clones listed, approximately 96% were seen once. This clone was counted a single time.

The chain combines TRBV5-5 with TRBJ2-7, with D perhaps matching TRBD1 or TRBD2 (5 bases each). Material for sequencing was naive CD8+ T cells sorted from blood. This receptor was identified in a woman aged 25 to 39 in good health. The CDR3 sequence: CASSLGAEQYF. The CDR3 DNA follows: TGTGCCAGCAGCCTCGGGGCCGAGCAGTACTTC.